This T cell receptor (beta chain) is from a study of shared clonotypes between healthy human individuals. Generated by immunoSEQ multiplex PCR, the TCRdb table keeps only in-frame clones and is missing some. This sample has about 1.4 million clones, with roughly 96% found just once. Germline V gene lookup returns CDR1 LGHNA and CDR2 YSLEER. This CDR3 is built from 14 residues. Trimming shortened V by 1 base and J by 5 bases, and 11 bases separated the two germline ends. The clonotype comes from a young man in good health. The sequenced material came from naive CD4+ T cells sorted from blood. This sample's subset: CD45RA+ positively selected. The chain joins TRBV4-3 to TRBJ1-1; weak D call: TRBD1 (5 bases). CDR3 sequence (DNA): TGCGCCAGCAGCCAAGGAGCCCAGGGAACTGAAGCTTTCTTT. Amino acid sequence: CASSQGAQGTEAFF.